This T cell receptor beta chain is drawn from a study of Graves' ophthalmopathy and Graves' hyperthyroidism. The sequenced template was RNA, covering the TCR beta CDR3 region. First-round RT-PCR with HTBI primers preceded a second-round multiplex PCR. TCRdb re-derived calls from the multiplex PCR reads in MiXCR, one entry per CDR3 protein. The data show about 57,000 distinct CDR3 sequences, under 55% seen once. V lost 8 bases and J 1 base, leaving 5 bases between the germline ends. Germline V gives CDR1 SNHLY, CDR2 FYNNEI. The CDR3 sequence is 11 residues long. Certain patients, namely those with other autoimmune diseases, uncontrolled infections, pregnancy or lactation, were excluded.

Input material: peripheral blood. The rearrangement links TRBV2 to TRBJ1-1, with D possibly being TRBD1 (5 bases). This sequence originates from an adult woman with Graves' ophthalmopathy. The CDR3 loop reads CASGGNTEAFF. In DNA, the CDR3 is TGTGCCAGCGGGGGGAACACTGAAGCTTTCTTT.